This TCR beta chain was identified in a study of blood T cell repertoires in COVID-19. The overall study: Italy, Spain and the United States were the sources of the convalescent and acute COVID-19 samples. In each case, the material was cDNA or gDNA derived from T cells, B-cell-depleted T cells, or PBMCs.

CDR1 and CDR2 (germline): SQVTM, ANQGSEA. CDR3 size: 13 residues. V trimming: 4 bases; J trimming: 5 bases; junction bases outside the gene matches: 5. Original methodology: Amplification of reference gene primers provided the estimated nucleated cell counts. Measured with immunoSEQ multiplex PCR; TCRdb has only the in-frame clones, and not every one. D and trimming were read from the DNA, whereas the V and J calls and clone size are those reported in that table. The table includes fewer than 250,000 clones, around 87% detected once. The rearrangement uses TRBV29-1 and TRBJ1-1, with 9 bases aligning to TRBD1. This receptor was taken from a man in his 60s with acute or convalescent COVID-19. The sequenced material came from peripheral blood. The CDR3 coding sequence is TGCAGCGTTGGGGGACAGGGAGGTACTGAAGCTTTCTTT. It encodes CSVGGQGGTEAFF.